The present T cell receptor beta chain was sequenced within a study of response to subunit inactivated influenza vaccine. This clonotype showed up just a few times. TCRdb recomputed calls from the RT-PCR reads with MiXCR, one row per CDR3 protein. Seen here are more than 450,000 distinct CDR3 sequences, roughly 12% observed once, and the top ten hold approximately 9.9%. These data also featured in a second study, about T cells expressing NK-cell markers. That paper notes: Making the TCR beta cDNA relied on 5'RACE template switching with UMIs. Each TCR beta repertoire originated in sorted T cells that were CD3+CD56+NKG2C+, CD3+CD56+NKG2C- or CD3+CD56-NKG2C+. The leading position in the CD3+CD56-NKG2C+ fraction of a handful of donors also went to these clonotypes.

The clonotype comes from a man aged 45-60 years who received an inactivated influenza vaccine. The input for sequencing was PBMCs from blood, taken on the day of vaccination.

The CDR3 is CSARGGQGGHQPQHF. The CDR3 DNA sequence: TGCAGTGCTAGGGGCGGGCAGGGGGGCCATCAGCCCCAGCATTTT. The chain recombines TRBV20-1 with TRBJ1-5, with 7 bases identical to TRBD1. The CDR3 is made up of 15 amino acids. J was trimmed by 5 bases and V by 3 bases; bases with no gene match: 10. CDR1 is DFQATT and CDR2 is SNEGSKA in the germline V gene (reference sequence).